A selection of T cell receptor beta chains follows, all from one sample in a study of T cell repertoires in cytomegalovirus infection. These receptors are not linked to any known antigen. TCRdb passed the reads through MiXCR, listing each CDR3 protein once. Here the sample spans hundreds of thousands of distinct CDR3 sequences, approximately 31% being singletons. The sequences come from cultured CD8+ T cells from PBMCs, collected from culture after CMV antigen stimulation. These receptors came from a human donor in good health (CMV status not recorded). Some clones in this sample may be carry-over from other donors' samples. CDR3s include the opening cysteine and the closing phenylalanine or tryptophan. The listing skips clone size in some rows; elsewhere it reads once, few, many or a size class.

J: TRBJ1-1; size: NA; V: TRBV12-3/TRBV12-4; CDR3: CATLDRDVYDTEAFF
J: TRBJ1-2; size: NA; V: TRBV10-3; CDR3: CAISEVVVGQGYYGYTF
J: TRBJ2-5; size: NA; V: TRBV7-2; CDR3: CASSFLKSGGGETQYF
J: TRBJ2-5; size: many; V: TRBV7-6; CDR3: CASSLVPGLPRSDKETQYF
J: TRBJ1-6; size: NA; V: TRBV20-1; CDR3: CSAIERGQKNPSSYNSPLRF
J: TRBJ2-2; size: NA; V: TRBV27; CDR3: CASSFARGGPGELFF
J: TRBJ2-3; size: many; V: TRBV7-9; CDR3: CASSLTTLIALRGPDTQYF
J: TRBJ2-1; size: NA; V: TRBV6-2/TRBV6-3; CDR3: CASRVGQGASEQFF
J: TRBJ1-1; size: NA; V: TRBV27; CDR3: CASSLGGALEAFF
J: TRBJ2-1; size: few; V: TRBV7-9; CDR3: CASSTTDSPVNNEQFF
J: TRBJ1-4; size: NA; V: TRBV29-1; CDR3: CSVEDRDRANPPPNEKLFF
J: TRBJ2-1; size: NA; V: TRBV10-2; CDR3: CASSDVPTSPWGDEQFF
J: TRBJ2-7; size: few; V: TRBV19; CDR3: CASSTGGPSYEQYF
J: TRBJ2-7; size: few; V: TRBV12-3/TRBV12-4; CDR3: CASRPGQGAVEQYF
J: TRBJ1-5; size: NA; V: TRBV4-1; CDR3: CASRSSGQSYQPQHF
J: TRBJ2-1; size: many; V: TRBV7-2; CDR3: CASSFLGYEQFF
J: TRBJ2-5; size: medium-sized; V: TRBV7-2; CDR3: CASSPGLRETQYF
J: TRBJ1-1; size: many; V: TRBV7-6; CDR3: CASSRTRNTEAFF
J: TRBJ1-1; size: many; V: TRBV7-9; CDR3: CASSEAGRPEAFF
J: TRBJ2-3; size: few; V: TRBV4-1; CDR3: CASSASATPRGTDTQYF
J: TRBJ2-2; size: many; V: TRBV7-8; CDR3: CASSWADLTSPNTGELFF
J: TRBJ2-1; size: NA; V: TRBV7-9; CDR3: CASSLPGLAYNEQFF
J: TRBJ1-2; size: NA; V: TRBV2; CDR3: CASSGGTGSYGYTF
J: TRBJ1-5; size: NA; V: TRBV7-6; CDR3: CASSVEHGNNQPQHF
J: TRBJ2-5; size: many; V: TRBV7-8; CDR3: CASRFRGIQETQYF
J: TRBJ1-2; size: many; V: TRBV7-6; CDR3: CASSPGTADGYTF
J: TRBJ2-2; size: NA; V: TRBV5-1; CDR3: CASSLPGPEELFF
J: TRBJ1-4; size: NA; V: TRBV7-2; CDR3: CASSLGWRDFNEKLFF
J: TRBJ1-1; size: NA; V: TRBV27; CDR3: CASSSYRGFTEAFF
J: TRBJ2-2; size: many; V: TRBV5-1; CDR3: CASSLIPENTGELFF
J: TRBJ1-2; size: NA; V: TRBV12-3/TRBV12-4; CDR3: CASLWTGFYGYTF
J: TRBJ2-2; size: few; V: TRBV19; CDR3: CASKDGTGELFF
J: TRBJ1-2; size: few; V: TRBV27; CDR3: CASSSFGVYGYTF
J: TRBJ2-1; size: few; V: TRBV20-1; CDR3: CSARKSGKIEFF
J: TRBJ2-3; size: NA; V: TRBV12-3/TRBV12-4; CDR3: CAVRAGGLPDTQYF
J: TRBJ1-6; size: few; V: TRBV6-5; CDR3: CASSFLAINDSPLHF
J: TRBJ2-5; size: NA; V: TRBV5-1; CDR3: CASSLGWQGDGETQYF
J: TRBJ1-2; size: NA; V: TRBV29-1; CDR3: CSVESRLTPGYTF
J: TRBJ1-4; size: once; V: TRBV4-1; CDR3: CASSPGQSATNEKLFF
J: TRBJ2-5; size: NA; V: TRBV10-3; CDR3: CAISEFRQPQETQYF
J: TRBJ1-3; size: NA; V: TRBV9; CDR3: CASSVAKYSDSGNTIYF
J: TRBJ2-2; size: many; V: TRBV12-3/TRBV12-4; CDR3: CASEGADGELFF
J: TRBJ2-2; size: NA; V: TRBV15; CDR3: CATITGAGELFF
J: TRBJ2-5; size: many; V: TRBV7-2; CDR3: CASSLVGVSGAQETQYF
J: TRBJ2-4; size: NA; V: TRBV7-3; CDR3: CASSPTGGGLIQYF
J: TRBJ1-2; size: NA; V: TRBV19; CDR3: CVSSIHSAGYTF
J: TRBJ2-1; size: few; V: TRBV5-6; CDR3: CASYSGWGGTYNEQFF